The 7 T cell receptor beta chains presented below share a single source sample, sequenced in a study of T cells in Graves' hyperthyroidism and ophthalmopathy. The TCR beta CDR3 regions underwent amplification using RNA transcripts as the source. Using the HTBI primer set, a first-round RT-PCR was run on the TCR CDR3. TCRdb redid the calling of the multiplex PCR reads with MiXCR, one entry per CDR3 protein. This table has just under 750,000 distinct CDR3 sequences, around 40% appearing once. Sequencing was performed on blood. The receptors originated from a middle-aged woman with Graves' hyperthyroidism.

This clonotype was counted only a few times. The gene calls are TRBV2 and TRBJ1-2; a weak D match, TRBD1 (6 bases). CDR1 and CDR2 (germline): SNHLY, FYNNEI. The CDR3 extends over 15 amino acids. Between the trimmed V and J ends, which lost 1 base and 3 bases, there was a span of 12 bases. The DNA of the CDR3 is TGTGCCAGCAGTGAAGGGCCAGGGGAGGACTATGGCTACACCTTC. Its translation is CASSEGPGEDYGYTF. Combining the CDR3 with reference TRBV2 and TRBJ1-2 gives the whole variable domain EPEVTQTPSHQVTQMGQEVILRCVPISNHLYFYWYRQILGQKVEFLVSFYNNEISEKSEIFDDQFSVERPDGSNFTLKIRSTKLEDSAMYFCASSEGPGEDYGYTFGSGTRLTVV.

This clonotype was detected only a few times. The chain links TRBV4-3 to TRBJ1-3; D gene uncertain. This CDR3 region has 13 residues. The V and J ends lost 3 bases and 4 bases respectively, with 7 bases between them. Germline assignment: CDR1 LGHNA and CDR2 YSLEER. This CDR3 is CASSHLQGNTIYF. The CDR3 DNA reads TGCGCCAGCAGCCACCTCCAGGGAAACACCATATATTTT.

The chain has TRBV19 and TRBJ2-2, with a tentative D call TRBD2 (5 bases). This CDR3 is 13 amino acids long. Germline CDR1 reads LNHDA; CDR2 reads SQIVND (reference sequence). V was cut by 6 bases and J by 5 bases, with 10 bases left in between. The CDR3 loop is CASRPGKTGELFF. The CDR3 nucleotides read TGTGCCAGTAGACCCGGGAAGACCGGGGAGCTGTTTTTT.

This clonotype was recorded at least ten times. This chain connects TRBV5-5 to TRBJ1-6, with 10 bases aligning to TRBD1. With 5 bases clipped from V and 8 bases from J, the junction kept 10 bases outside the gene matches. The CDR3 length is 16 residues. In germline, CDR1 is SGHKS, CDR2 YYEKEE (reference sequence). The CDR3 nucleotides read TGTGCCAGCAGGATGAGACAGGGGGCATGGTATTCACCCCTCCACTTT. The encoded protein is CASRMRQGAWYSPLHF. The full variable domain, in which reference TRBV5-5 and TRBJ1-6 provide the parts outside the CDR3, is DAGVTQSPTHLIKTRGQQVTLRCSPISGHKSVSWYQQVLGQGPQFIFQYYEKEERGRGNFPDRFSARQFPNYSSELNVNALLLGDSALYLCASRMRQGAWYSPLHFGNGTRLTVT.

The V and J genes are TRBV2 and TRBJ1-1; D gene ambiguous. There are 15 residues in the CDR3. Germline assignment: CDR1 SNHLY and CDR2 FYNNEI. Trimming left V 3 bases short and J 2 bases short, with 13 bases between. CDR3 coding DNA: TGTGCCAGCAGTGATTGGGTCCCGGATAACACTGAAGCTTTCTTT. Amino acid sequence: CASSDWVPDNTEAFF.

This clonotype appeared a single time. The chain employs TRBV9 and TRBJ2-3; D not certain. CDR1 SGDLS and CDR2 YYNGEE come from the germline V gene. The CDR3 runs to 14 residues. Between the trimmed V and J ends, which lost 4 bases and 2 bases, there was a span of 11 bases. CDR3 DNA sequence: TGTGCCAGCAGCCTAGTGGAGCCCACAGATACGCAGTATTTT. Its protein is CASSLVEPTDTQYF.

CDR3: CASSNPAGTGGRRTEAFF. CDR3 bases: TGTGCCAGCAGTAACCCTGCCGGGACAGGGGGCAGGAGAACTGAAGCTTTCTTT. The chain joins TRBV6-6 to TRBJ1-1; TRBD1 matches at 12 bases. J was trimmed by 5 bases and V by 5 bases; bases with no gene match: 15. Germline V gene data show CDR1 as MNHNY and CDR2 as SVGAGI (reference sequence). The CDR3 has 18 residues.